These T cell receptor beta chains were read from a single sample in a study of patients and donors after allogeneic stem cell transplantation. In TCRdb, the RT-PCR reads were re-called with MiXCR into one record per CDR3 protein. This repertoire shows over 150,000 distinct CDR3 sequences, 25% to 35% found once; its top ten account for 3.2%. The material sequenced was blood, either unsorted or a sorted T cell fraction (not recorded which). The receptors stem from a human donor who was either an allogeneic HSCT recipient or a stem cell or donor lymphocyte infusion donor (not recorded which). It is not recorded whose cells these are; they may come from a transplant donor. Each CDR3 is given with its conserved first and last residue. The D gene is left open where the match is weak. A row's size may be missing; if present it is once, few, many or a size class.

V gene: TRBV29-1; CDR3 length: 16; D gene: TRBD1; clone size: -; J gene: TRBJ2-2; CDR3 protein: CSVGWDRDRDTGELFF; CDR3 DNA: TGCAGCGTTGGATGGGACAGGGATAGGGACACCGGGGAGCTGTTTTTT
V gene: TRBV4-3; CDR3 length: 14; D gene: -; clone size: few; J gene: TRBJ1-5; CDR3 protein: CASSQAPVDQPQHF; CDR3 DNA: TGCGCCAGCAGCCAAGCCCCCGTAGATCAGCCCCAGCATTTT
V gene: TRBV20-1; CDR3 length: 14; D gene: -; clone size: -; J gene: TRBJ2-7; CDR3 protein: CSADPSGTHYEQYF; CDR3 DNA: TGCAGTGCGGACCCCAGCGGGACACACTACGAGCAGTACTTC
V gene: TRBV6-5; CDR3 length: 15; D gene: -; clone size: -; J gene: TRBJ2-7; CDR3 protein: CASTGRSWLGYEQYF; CDR3 DNA: TGTGCCAGCACGGGGAGATCATGGTTGGGATACGAGCAGTACTTC
V gene: TRBV28; CDR3 length: 13; D gene: -; clone size: few; J gene: TRBJ2-1; CDR3 protein: CASSLWGANEQFF; CDR3 DNA: TGTGCCAGCAGTTTATGGGGGGCCAATGAGCAGTTCTTC
V gene: TRBV20-1; CDR3 length: 13; D gene: -; clone size: many; J gene: TRBJ1-5; CDR3 protein: CSARDEGNQPQHF; CDR3 DNA: TGCAGTGCTAGAGATGAGGGGAATCAGCCCCAGCATTTT
V gene: TRBV4-2; CDR3 length: 15; D gene: TRBD2; clone size: -; J gene: TRBJ2-7; CDR3 protein: CASSQDDGGVSEQYF; CDR3 DNA: TGTGCCAGCAGCCAAGATGATGGGGGGGTTAGTGAGCAGTACTTC
V gene: TRBV4-3; CDR3 length: 13; D gene: -; clone size: -; J gene: TRBJ2-1; CDR3 protein: CASSQDWGAGQFF; CDR3 DNA: TGCGCCAGCAGCCAAGATTGGGGCGCCGGGCAGTTCTTC
V gene: TRBV5-5; CDR3 length: 16; D gene: TRBD1; clone size: -; J gene: TRBJ1-6; CDR3 protein: CASSLEPGQGTSPLHF; CDR3 DNA: TGTGCCAGCAGCTTGGAACCGGGACAGGGGACCTCACCCCTCCACTTT
V gene: TRBV7-9; CDR3 length: 18; D gene: TRBD2; clone size: -; J gene: TRBJ2-3; CDR3 protein: CASSTRLAGGPSTDTQYF; CDR3 DNA: TGTGCCAGCAGCACTCGACTAGCGGGAGGGCCGAGCACAGATACGCAGTATTTT
V gene: TRBV7-2; CDR3 length: 15; D gene: -; clone size: few; J gene: TRBJ1-2; CDR3 protein: CASSPRGGIGYGYTF; CDR3 DNA: TGTGCCAGCAGCCCCAGGGGAGGTATTGGTTATGGCTACACCTTC
V gene: TRBV4-3; CDR3 length: 14; D gene: -; clone size: many; J gene: TRBJ1-2; CDR3 protein: CASSQKGRVYGYTF; CDR3 DNA: TGCGCCAGCAGCCAAAAGGGAAGGGTGTATGGCTACACCTTC
V gene: TRBV15; CDR3 length: 13; D gene: TRBD1; clone size: few; J gene: TRBJ1-2; CDR3 protein: CATAPQGAYGYTF; CDR3 DNA: TGTGCCACCGCACCTCAGGGGGCCTATGGCTACACCTTC
V gene: TRBV9; CDR3 length: 12; D gene: -; clone size: -; J gene: TRBJ2-1; CDR3 protein: CASSVGRGEQFF; CDR3 DNA: TGTGCCAGCAGCGTAGGAAGGGGTGAGCAGTTCTTC
V gene: TRBV3-1; CDR3 length: 15; D gene: TRBD2; clone size: -; J gene: TRBJ2-7; CDR3 protein: CASSQGPSGNYEQYF; CDR3 DNA: TGTGCCAGCAGCCAAGGCCCTAGCGGGAACTACGAGCAGTACTTC
V gene: TRBV12-3/TRBV12-4; CDR3 length: 13; D gene: -; clone size: -; J gene: TRBJ1-1; CDR3 protein: CASRPTVNTEAFF; CDR3 DNA: TGTGCCAGCAGGCCGACAGTGAACACTGAAGCTTTCTTT
V gene: TRBV6-6; CDR3 length: 14; D gene: TRBD1; clone size: few; J gene: TRBJ2-7; CDR3 protein: CASSYPGGSYEQYF; CDR3 DNA: TGTGCCAGCAGTTACCCAGGGGGCTCCTACGAGCAGTACTTC
V gene: TRBV6-2/TRBV6-3; CDR3 length: 11; D gene: -; clone size: -; J gene: TRBJ2-7; CDR3 protein: CASSYTREQYF; CDR3 DNA: TGTGCCAGCAGTTACACCCGCGAGCAGTACTTC
V gene: TRBV4-2; CDR3 length: 17; D gene: -; clone size: -; J gene: TRBJ1-1; CDR3 protein: CASSQDNWAAMNTEAFF; CDR3 DNA: TGTGCCAGCAGCCAAGATAATTGGGCAGCCATGAACACTGAAGCTTTCTTT
V gene: TRBV3-1; CDR3 length: 17; D gene: -; clone size: many; J gene: TRBJ1-3; CDR3 protein: CASSHGIGGVTGNTIYF; CDR3 DNA: TGTGCCAGCAGCCATGGCATTGGGGGGGTAACTGGAAACACCATATATTTT
V gene: TRBV30; CDR3 length: 13; D gene: TRBD2; clone size: few; J gene: TRBJ2-7; CDR3 protein: CAWSGGTREVQYF; CDR3 DNA: TGTGCCTGGAGTGGGGGGACTAGAGAAGTACAGTACTTC
V gene: TRBV6-5; CDR3 length: 17; D gene: TRBD1; clone size: -; J gene: TRBJ2-6; CDR3 protein: CASRYTPQGAGANVLTF; CDR3 DNA: TGTGCCAGCAGGTATACTCCACAGGGGGCTGGGGCCAACGTCCTGACTTTC
V gene: TRBV20-1; CDR3 length: 15; D gene: -; clone size: few; J gene: TRBJ1-2; CDR3 protein: CSARDTEGANYGYTF; CDR3 DNA: TGCAGTGCTAGAGATACGGAGGGAGCTAACTATGGCTACACCTTC
V gene: TRBV7-3; CDR3 length: 13; D gene: -; clone size: few; J gene: TRBJ1-2; CDR3 protein: CASSRTNMGDYTF; CDR3 DNA: TGTGCCAGCAGCCGTACCAATATGGGAGACTACACCTTC
V gene: TRBV4-3; CDR3 length: 15; D gene: -; clone size: few; J gene: TRBJ2-1; CDR3 protein: CASSQESEAYNEQFF; CDR3 DNA: TGCGCCAGCAGCCAAGAAAGTGAGGCCTACAATGAGCAGTTCTTC
V gene: TRBV7-9; CDR3 length: 13; D gene: -; clone size: few; J gene: TRBJ1-1; CDR3 protein: CASSLGQSRMAFF; CDR3 DNA: TGTGCCAGCAGCTTAGGACAGTCTAGAATGGCTTTCTTT
V gene: TRBV24-1; CDR3 length: 14; D gene: -; clone size: -; J gene: TRBJ2-3; CDR3 protein: CATRSGTETDTQYF; CDR3 DNA: TGTGCCACCAGAAGCGGAACCGAAACAGATACGCAGTATTTT
V gene: TRBV4-1; CDR3 length: 15; D gene: -; clone size: few; J gene: TRBJ2-2; CDR3 protein: CASSQETSSPGELFF; CDR3 DNA: TGCGCCAGCAGCCAAGAAACTAGCTCCCCCGGGGAGCTGTTTTTT
V gene: TRBV20-1; CDR3 length: 12; D gene: -; clone size: -; J gene: TRBJ2-7; CDR3 protein: CSARPLDYEQYF; CDR3 DNA: TGCAGTGCTAGACCGCTGGATTACGAGCAGTACTTC
V gene: TRBV5-1; CDR3 length: 18; D gene: -; clone size: -; J gene: TRBJ1-1; CDR3 protein: CASSPATGSWGMNTEAFF; CDR3 DNA: TGCGCCAGCAGCCCCGCTACGGGGTCGTGGGGCATGAACACTGAAGCTTTCTTT
V gene: TRBV29-1; CDR3 length: 14; D gene: TRBD1; clone size: few; J gene: TRBJ2-7; CDR3 protein: CSVRGDRVSYEQYF; CDR3 DNA: TGCAGCGTTAGGGGGGACAGGGTATCCTACGAGCAGTACTTC
V gene: TRBV25-1; CDR3 length: 14; D gene: TRBD1; clone size: -; J gene: TRBJ2-7; CDR3 protein: CASSETRGWTGSYF; CDR3 DNA: TGTGCCAGCAGTGAAACTAGGGGTTGGACAGGGTCCTACTTC
V gene: TRBV12-3/TRBV12-4; CDR3 length: 13; D gene: -; clone size: -; J gene: TRBJ2-5; CDR3 protein: CALQRGPQETQYF; CDR3 DNA: TGTGCACTTCAACGGGGACCCCAAGAGACCCAGTACTTC
V gene: TRBV3-1; CDR3 length: 12; D gene: -; clone size: -; J gene: TRBJ2-7; CDR3 protein: CASSQVLGIQYF; CDR3 DNA: TGTGCCAGCAGCCAAGTTTTGGGAATACAGTACTTC